The rows below give T cell receptor beta chains drawn from one sample of a study of blood T cell repertoires in COVID-19. Assay used: immunoSEQ multiplex PCR; TCRdb lists only in-frame clones, some missing. The sample includes some 250,000 clones, approximately 77% of them seen just once. The specimen sequenced was peripheral blood. The receptors derive from a woman in her late teens or twenties with acute or convalescent COVID-19. Both conserved end residues are part of each CDR3. Fields, in order: J gene, clone size, D gene, V gene, CDR3 DNA, CDR3 protein. The D gene is left open where the match is weak. Size is stated for part of the rows, as once, few or many counts, or as a class when the clone is expanded.

J gene: TRBJ1-1
clone size: .
D gene: .
V gene: TRBV19
CDR3 DNA: TGTGCCAGTAGTGTTAATCCGGGACAAAAAGAAGGAGGAAACACTGAAGCTTTCTTT
CDR3 protein: CASSVNPGQKEGGNTEAFF

J gene: TRBJ2-7
clone size: .
D gene: TRBD2
V gene: TRBV5-1
CDR3 DNA: TGCGCCAGCAGCTTGGCCGGGGCGGGAGGGCGCGACGAGCAGTACTTC
CDR3 protein: CASSLAGAGGRDEQYF

J gene: TRBJ1-3
clone size: .
D gene: .
V gene: TRBV6-6
CDR3 DNA: TGTGCCAGCAGTTACTTCACAGTTTCTGGAAACACCATATATTTT
CDR3 protein: CASSYFTVSGNTIYF

J gene: TRBJ1-2
clone size: .
D gene: .
V gene: TRBV6-4
CDR3 DNA: TGTGCCAGCAGTAAACAGAAGATAAACTATGGCTACACCTTC
CDR3 protein: CASSKQKINYGYTF

J gene: TRBJ2-3
clone size: .
D gene: TRBD1
V gene: TRBV25-1
CDR3 DNA: TGTGCCAGCAGTGGCTGGACAGGGGGCGGGACAGATACGCAGTATTTT
CDR3 protein: CASSGWTGGGTDTQYF

J gene: TRBJ2-2
clone size: .
D gene: .
V gene: TRBV27
CDR3 DNA: TGTGCCAGCAGTTTCTCTAAATCCAACACCGGGGAGCTGTTTTTT
CDR3 protein: CASSFSKSNTGELFF

J gene: TRBJ2-1
clone size: .
D gene: TRBD2
V gene: TRBV13
CDR3 DNA: TGTGCCAGCAGCTTATATAGCGGGAAGGGCGGAGTGTCCTACAATGAGCAGTTCTTC
CDR3 protein: CASSLYSGKGGVSYNEQFF

J gene: TRBJ2-7
clone size: .
D gene: TRBD2
V gene: TRBV7-8
CDR3 DNA: TGTGCCAGCAGCTTAATGAGTGAAGGACTAGCAACCTACGAGCAGTACTTC
CDR3 protein: CASSLMSEGLATYEQYF

J gene: TRBJ1-4
clone size: .
D gene: .
V gene: TRBV19
CDR3 DNA: TGTGCCAGTAGTTTACGCGGGGAGGGAACTAATGAAAAACTGTTTTTT
CDR3 protein: CASSLRGEGTNEKLFF

J gene: TRBJ1-2
clone size: .
D gene: TRBD1
V gene: TRBV11-2
CDR3 DNA: TGTGCCAGCAGCGACGGACAGGGTCTCGGCGCCCTGTATGGCTACACCTTC
CDR3 protein: CASSDGQGLGALYGYTF

J gene: TRBJ2-3
clone size: .
D gene: .
V gene: TRBV11-2
CDR3 DNA: TGTGCCAGCAGCACGACCGGGACTAGCACAGATACGCAGTATTTT
CDR3 protein: CASSTTGTSTDTQYF

J gene: TRBJ1-4
clone size: .
D gene: .
V gene: TRBV6-5
CDR3 DNA: TGTGCCAGCAGTTTCTCTTCCAGGACAAATGAAAAACTGTTTTTT
CDR3 protein: CASSFSSRTNEKLFF

J gene: TRBJ1-4
clone size: .
D gene: .
V gene: TRBV9
CDR3 DNA: TGTGCCAGCAGCCCCCGGGGGACGTACAATGAAAAACTGTTTTTT
CDR3 protein: CASSPRGTYNEKLFF

J gene: TRBJ2-7
clone size: once
D gene: TRBD2
V gene: TRBV9
CDR3 DNA: TGTGCCAGCAGCGTAGGAGGGAGGGCAGTCTACGAGCAGTACTTC
CDR3 protein: CASSVGGRAVYEQYF

J gene: TRBJ2-1
clone size: .
D gene: .
V gene: TRBV19
CDR3 DNA: TGTGCCAGTAGTTCTTCTACTTGGAGCTCCTACAATGAGCAGTTCTTC
CDR3 protein: CASSSSTWSSYNEQFF

J gene: TRBJ1-6
clone size: .
D gene: .
V gene: TRBV7-3
CDR3 DNA: TGTGCCAGCAGCTTCGGGGGTGGCAATTCACCCCTCCACTTT
CDR3 protein: CASSFGGGNSPLHF

J gene: TRBJ2-7
clone size: .
D gene: .
V gene: TRBV18
CDR3 DNA: TGTGCCAGCTCACCGTCTCGTGAATCGCACAAAGCCTACGAGCAGTACTTC
CDR3 protein: CASSPSRESHKAYEQYF

J gene: TRBJ2-7
clone size: .
D gene: TRBD2
V gene: TRBV7-2
CDR3 DNA: TGTGCCAGCAGCTTGGTTCGGCCGGGAGGGCGCTACGAGCAGTACTTC
CDR3 protein: CASSLVRPGGRYEQYF

J gene: TRBJ1-4
clone size: .
D gene: .
V gene: TRBV7-6
CDR3 DNA: TGTGCCAGCAGCTTAAATGGGGCCACAACTAATGAAAAACTGTTTTTT
CDR3 protein: CASSLNGATTNEKLFF

J gene: TRBJ2-6
clone size: .
D gene: .
V gene: TRBV7-2
CDR3 DNA: TGTGCCAGCAGCTTAGCTAGTGGGGCCAACGTCCTGACTTTC
CDR3 protein: CASSLASGANVLTF

J gene: TRBJ1-2
clone size: once
D gene: .
V gene: TRBV18
CDR3 DNA: TGTGCCAGCTCACCCGACAGCTCCCAACCACTCTATGGCTACACCTTC
CDR3 protein: CASSPDSSQPLYGYTF

J gene: TRBJ2-2
clone size: .
D gene: TRBD1
V gene: TRBV28
CDR3 DNA: TGTGCCAGCAGTTCTCCGGGACAGACGAACACCGGGGAGCTGTTTTTT
CDR3 protein: CASSSPGQTNTGELFF

J gene: TRBJ2-6
clone size: .
D gene: .
V gene: TRBV6-5
CDR3 DNA: TGTGCCAGCAGCAGGGTCTCTGGGGCCAACGTCCTGACTTTC
CDR3 protein: CASSRVSGANVLTF

J gene: TRBJ2-7
clone size: .
D gene: TRBD2
V gene: TRBV13
CDR3 DNA: TGTGCCAGCAGCTTAGAGATAGGACCCGGGACTAGTACGGGACAGCAGTACTTC
CDR3 protein: CASSLEIGPGTSTGQQYF

J gene: TRBJ1-2
clone size: few
D gene: .
V gene: TRBV28
CDR3 DNA: TGTGCCAGCAGTTTGGCACAGGGAAACTATGGCTACACCTTC
CDR3 protein: CASSLAQGNYGYTF

J gene: TRBJ2-2
clone size: few
D gene: TRBD2
V gene: TRBV5-6
CDR3 DNA: TGTGCCAGCAGCTACGGACTAGCGGGACTAAAGGCGGCCCGGGAGCTGTTTTTT
CDR3 protein: CASSYGLAGLKAARELFF

J gene: TRBJ1-5
clone size: .
D gene: .
V gene: TRBV7-3
CDR3 DNA: TGTGCCAGCAGCTTAGGCCGCGGACAGCACAATCAGCCCCAGCATTTT
CDR3 protein: CASSLGRGQHNQPQHF

J gene: TRBJ2-3
clone size: .
D gene: .
V gene: TRBV27
CDR3 DNA: TGTGCCAGCAGTAGACAAAACACAGATACGCAGTATTTT
CDR3 protein: CASSRQNTDTQYF

J gene: TRBJ1-1
clone size: .
D gene: .
V gene: TRBV6-2/TRBV6-3
CDR3 DNA: TGTGCCAGCAGTTTGCAGGGAATTGGGAACACTGAAGCTTTCTTT
CDR3 protein: CASSLQGIGNTEAFF

J gene: TRBJ1-6
clone size: .
D gene: .
V gene: TRBV6-6
CDR3 DNA: TGTGCCAGCAGTTATGGGGCGGGGAATTCACCCCTCCACTTT
CDR3 protein: CASSYGAGNSPLHF

J gene: TRBJ1-2
clone size: few
D gene: .
V gene: TRBV19
CDR3 DNA: TGTGCCAGTAGTTCACAGGTCTATGGCTACACCTTC
CDR3 protein: CASSSQVYGYTF

J gene: TRBJ2-2
clone size: once
D gene: .
V gene: TRBV6-1
CDR3 DNA: TGTGCCAGCAGTGATGTCAGTTCGGGCACCGGGGAGCTGTTTTTT
CDR3 protein: CASSDVSSGTGELFF

J gene: TRBJ2-1
clone size: .
D gene: TRBD1
V gene: TRBV18
CDR3 DNA: TGTGCCAGCTCACCACCGGGGACAGGCAACGGTGAGCAGTTCTTC
CDR3 protein: CASSPPGTGNGEQFF

J gene: TRBJ1-5
clone size: once
D gene: .
V gene: TRBV20-1
CDR3 DNA: TGCAGTGCTAGTGGACAGTTCAATCAGCCCCAGCATTTT
CDR3 protein: CSASGQFNQPQHF

J gene: TRBJ1-1
clone size: .
D gene: .
V gene: TRBV19
CDR3 DNA: TGTGCCAGTAACCCCGACACCCCCGGGGACACTGAAGCTTTCTTT
CDR3 protein: CASNPDTPGDTEAFF

J gene: TRBJ2-7
clone size: many
D gene: TRBD1
V gene: TRBV28
CDR3 DNA: TGTGCCAGCAGTTTGGGTGGAACCGGGACAGGGGTCGACGAGCAGTACTTC
CDR3 protein: CASSLGGTGTGVDEQYF

J gene: TRBJ2-1
clone size: .
D gene: TRBD2
V gene: TRBV6-4
CDR3 DNA: TGTGCCAGCAGAAAGGAGGAGGGACTAAATGAGCAGTTCTTC
CDR3 protein: CASRKEEGLNEQFF

J gene: TRBJ2-1
clone size: .
D gene: .
V gene: TRBV5-4
CDR3 DNA: TGTGCCAGCAGCTTGGGGACTCTTGAGCAGTTCTTC
CDR3 protein: CASSLGTLEQFF

J gene: TRBJ1-5
clone size: .
D gene: .
V gene: TRBV18
CDR3 DNA: TGTGCCAGCTCACCAAAACTTAATCAGCCCCAGCATTTT
CDR3 protein: CASSPKLNQPQHF

J gene: TRBJ2-5
clone size: .
D gene: TRBD2
V gene: TRBV5-1
CDR3 DNA: TGCGCCAGCAGCCCAGGGACTAGCGGGAGTCACCAAGAGACCCAGTACTTC
CDR3 protein: CASSPGTSGSHQETQYF

J gene: TRBJ1-1
clone size: .
D gene: .
V gene: TRBV6-2/TRBV6-3
CDR3 DNA: TGTGCCAGCAGCACGCCCGCACAGGGCACTGAAGCTTTCTTT
CDR3 protein: CASSTPAQGTEAFF

J gene: TRBJ1-1
clone size: .
D gene: TRBD1
V gene: TRBV5-1
CDR3 DNA: TGCGCCAGCAGCCCCAGACAGGGATTGAACACTGAAGCTTTCTTT
CDR3 protein: CASSPRQGLNTEAFF

J gene: TRBJ2-6
clone size: .
D gene: .
V gene: TRBV25-1
CDR3 DNA: TGTGCCAGCAGTGAATCGGGATCTGGGGCCAACGTCCTGACTTTC
CDR3 protein: CASSESGSGANVLTF

J gene: TRBJ2-7
clone size: .
D gene: TRBD2
V gene: TRBV6-1
CDR3 DNA: TGTGCCAGCAGTGAAACTAGCGAACTCTCCTACGAGCAGTACTTC
CDR3 protein: CASSETSELSYEQYF

J gene: TRBJ2-1
clone size: .
D gene: TRBD2
V gene: TRBV13
CDR3 DNA: TGTGCCAGCAGCTTAGGGGCTAGCGGGTTGGTCAATGAGCAGTTCTTC
CDR3 protein: CASSLGASGLVNEQFF

J gene: TRBJ2-1
clone size: .
D gene: TRBD2
V gene: TRBV7-9
CDR3 DNA: TGTGCCAGCAGCCCGATAGCGGGAGCGTCCTACAATGAGCAGTTCTTC
CDR3 protein: CASSPIAGASYNEQFF

J gene: TRBJ2-1
clone size: .
D gene: .
V gene: TRBV27
CDR3 DNA: TGTGCCAGCAGTGGTTCAAGGGGGATCCAGTTCTTC
CDR3 protein: CASSGSRGIQFF

J gene: TRBJ2-5
clone size: .
D gene: TRBD2
V gene: TRBV20-1
CDR3 DNA: TGCAGTGCTAGTGGGGGGGCGGGGGGGGAGACCCAGTACTTC
CDR3 protein: CSASGGAGGETQYF

J gene: TRBJ2-2
clone size: .
D gene: .
V gene: TRBV19
CDR3 DNA: TGTGCCAGTAGTCCGAACCCGGGGGTCGCGGCAGGGGAGCTGTTTTTT
CDR3 protein: CASSPNPGVAAGELFF

J gene: TRBJ2-7
clone size: .
D gene: TRBD1
V gene: TRBV7-9
CDR3 DNA: TGTGCCAGCATTTGGCTTGCGGAGACAGGGCGGTACGAGCAGTACTTC
CDR3 protein: CASIWLAETGRYEQYF

J gene: TRBJ2-1
clone size: .
D gene: .
V gene: TRBV5-8
CDR3 DNA: TGTGCCAGCAGCTTGGGGACATCGGGGGACAATGAGCAGTTCTTC
CDR3 protein: CASSLGTSGDNEQFF

J gene: TRBJ2-1
clone size: .
D gene: .
V gene: TRBV7-6
CDR3 DNA: TGTGCCAGCAGCCAGGGGAGGGGGAATGAGCAGTTCTTC
CDR3 protein: CASSQGRGNEQFF

J gene: TRBJ2-7
clone size: .
D gene: TRBD2
V gene: TRBV29-1
CDR3 DNA: TGCAGCGTTGAAGATCAAACTAGCGGCTACGAGCAGTACTTC
CDR3 protein: CSVEDQTSGYEQYF

J gene: TRBJ1-1
clone size: few
D gene: .
V gene: TRBV6-1
CDR3 DNA: TGTGCCAGCAGTGAACAGGGGTGGACTGAAGCTTTCTTT
CDR3 protein: CASSEQGWTEAFF

J gene: TRBJ2-7
clone size: few
D gene: .
V gene: TRBV6-5
CDR3 DNA: TGTGCCAGCAGACGCGACAGATACGAGCAGTACTTC
CDR3 protein: CASRRDRYEQYF